This TCR beta chain is from a study of human T cells and chemical hapten exposure. About the study: 2% DPC was applied to about 2 cm by about 2 cm of upper inner arm skin for sensitization. Variation in per-sample TCR yields came mainly from small pooled library volume differences.

The time point is: pre-sensitization, week 0. This sample's treatment: therapeutic diphenylcyclopropenone sensitization with weekly scalp DPC. This clonotype was detected only a few times. TCRdb ran MiXCR on the RACE reads and lists one entry per CDR3 protein. The table includes approximately 320,000 distinct CDR3 sequences, about 5% detected once. Trimming stripped 3 bases from V and 0 bases from J, with 9 bases between. The CDR3 contains 15 residues. Sequenced material: whole blood, taken in connection with sensitization to the hapten diphenylcyclopropenone (DPC). The TCR sequence derives from a young woman with alopecia areata. Some clones in this sample may be carry-over from other donors' samples. The genes are TRBV12-3 or TRBV12-4 and TRBJ1-5; D gene unclear. CDR3 DNA sequence: TGTGCCAGCAGTTTCCGCAGAAATAGCAATCAGCCCCAGCATTTT. Translating it yields CASSFRRNSNQPQHF.